Listed below are T cell receptor beta chains from one sample, sequenced in a study of PD-1 blockade in classical Hodgkin lymphoma. Clones were sequenced by immunoSEQ multiplex PCR, and TCRdb holds only the in-frame ones, with some missing. Found here are tens of thousands of clones, over 60% of them singletons; the top ten hold roughly 22%. The starting material was peripheral blood mononuclear cells (PBMCs), obtained before the second cycle of nivolumab. The receptor source for this set is a human donor with classical Hodgkin lymphoma. Both conserved end residues are part of each CDR3. D genes are given only for firm matches. Not all rows give a size; the values are once, few, many and, for expanded clones, a class.

v_gene: TRBV5-6; j_gene: TRBJ1-1; d_gene: .; abundance: few; CDR3aa: CASSPTHRAGAFF; CDR3nt: TGTGCCAGCAGCCCTACGCACAGGGCCGGAGCTTTCTTT
v_gene: TRBV4-1; j_gene: TRBJ2-3; d_gene: .; abundance: .; CDR3aa: CASSQERVYDTQYF; CDR3nt: TGCGCCAGCAGCCAAGAGAGGGTCTATGATACGCAGTATTTT
v_gene: TRBV10-2; j_gene: TRBJ1-4; d_gene: .; abundance: .; CDR3aa: CASTGGQVNEKLFF; CDR3nt: TGCGCCAGCACGGGGGGGCAGGTTAATGAAAAACTGTTTTTT
v_gene: TRBV7-9; j_gene: TRBJ1-1; d_gene: .; abundance: .; CDR3aa: CASSRADRLNTEAFF; CDR3nt: TGTGCCAGCAGCCGGGCGGACAGATTGAACACTGAAGCTTTCTTT
v_gene: TRBV27; j_gene: TRBJ2-2; d_gene: .; abundance: .; CDR3aa: CASSLISGYTGELFF; CDR3nt: TGTGCCAGCAGTTTAATAAGCGGTTACACCGGGGAGCTGTTTTTT
v_gene: TRBV13; j_gene: TRBJ2-2; d_gene: .; abundance: .; CDR3aa: CASSREAPNTGELFF; CDR3nt: TGTGCCAGCAGCCGCGAAGCACCGAACACCGGGGAGCTGTTTTTT
v_gene: TRBV6-5; j_gene: TRBJ1-2; d_gene: TRBD1; abundance: .; CDR3aa: CASSYQTGTYGYTF; CDR3nt: TGTGCCAGCAGTTACCAGACAGGGACTTATGGCTACACCTTC
v_gene: TRBV7-8; j_gene: TRBJ1-2; d_gene: TRBD1; abundance: .; CDR3aa: CASSLGTGQGNYGYTF; CDR3nt: TGTGCCAGCAGCTTAGGCACGGGACAGGGTAACTATGGCTACACCTTC
v_gene: TRBV19; j_gene: TRBJ2-5; d_gene: TRBD2; abundance: .; CDR3aa: CASSGGGEETQYF; CDR3nt: TGTGCCAGTAGTGGGGGGGGAGAAGAGACCCAGTACTTC
v_gene: TRBV7-6; j_gene: TRBJ1-4; d_gene: .; abundance: .; CDR3aa: CASSLALRPGTNEKLFF; CDR3nt: TGTGCCAGCAGCTTAGCGCTAAGACCAGGGACCAATGAAAAACTGTTTTTT
v_gene: TRBV6-6; j_gene: TRBJ2-7; d_gene: .; abundance: once; CDR3aa: CASRSSYEQYF; CDR3nt: TGTGCCAGCAGGTCCTCCTACGAGCAGTACTTC
v_gene: TRBV21-1; j_gene: TRBJ1-6; d_gene: .; abundance: .; CDR3aa: CASSKVGTHNDHNSPLHF; CDR3nt: TGTGCCAGCAGCAAAGTTGGGACGCACAATGACCATAATTCACCCCTCCACTTT
v_gene: TRBV7-2; j_gene: TRBJ1-1; d_gene: TRBD1; abundance: few; CDR3aa: CASSDRDRRADTEAFF; CDR3nt: TGTGCCAGCAGCGACCGGGACAGGCGAGCGGACACTGAAGCTTTCTTT
v_gene: TRBV5-1; j_gene: TRBJ2-7; d_gene: .; abundance: once; CDR3aa: CASSLVGNEQYF; CDR3nt: TGCGCCAGCAGCTTGGTTGGGAATGAGCAGTACTTC
v_gene: TRBV2; j_gene: TRBJ1-2; d_gene: .; abundance: .; CDR3aa: CASRERQLQATLGYTF; CDR3nt: TGTGCCAGCAGGGAACGACAATTACAGGCGACGCTGGGCTACACCTTC
v_gene: TRBV7-9; j_gene: TRBJ2-7; d_gene: TRBD1; abundance: .; CDR3aa: CASSSLGTGDDYEQYF; CDR3nt: TGTGCCAGCAGCAGCCTCGGGACAGGGGACGACTACGAGCAGTACTTC
v_gene: TRBV6-5; j_gene: TRBJ1-2; d_gene: .; abundance: .; CDR3aa: CASSYSYTNYGYTF; CDR3nt: TGTGCCAGCAGTTACTCGTACACAAACTATGGCTACACCTTC
v_gene: TRBV5-1; j_gene: TRBJ1-1; d_gene: TRBD1; abundance: .; CDR3aa: CASSLEQGQWGTEAFF; CDR3nt: TGCGCCAGCAGCTTGGAACAGGGGCAGTGGGGCACTGAAGCTTTCTTT
v_gene: TRBV5-6; j_gene: TRBJ2-1; d_gene: .; abundance: .; CDR3aa: CASTLRGIQSYNEQFF; CDR3nt: TGTGCCAGCACCCTACGGGGGATCCAATCCTACAATGAGCAGTTCTTC
v_gene: TRBV27; j_gene: TRBJ2-7; d_gene: TRBD2; abundance: once; CDR3aa: CASSFGGGPHEQYF; CDR3nt: TGTGCCAGCAGTTTTGGGGGAGGGCCGCACGAGCAGTACTTC
v_gene: TRBV27; j_gene: TRBJ2-7; d_gene: TRBD1; abundance: .; CDR3aa: CASTLRPTGTGREQYF; CDR3nt: TGTGCCAGCACTCTCCGACCGACCGGGACAGGGAGGGAGCAGTACTTC
v_gene: TRBV28; j_gene: TRBJ2-7; d_gene: TRBD2; abundance: .; CDR3aa: CATYGLAGGYEQYF; CDR3nt: TGTGCCACCTACGGACTAGCGGGGGGATACGAGCAGTACTTC
v_gene: TRBV15; j_gene: TRBJ2-1; d_gene: TRBD2; abundance: .; CDR3aa: CATSGWTSGRSDGQFF; CDR3nt: TGTGCCACCAGCGGTTGGACTAGCGGGAGGAGTGATGGGCAGTTCTTC
v_gene: TRBV5-4; j_gene: TRBJ2-7; d_gene: .; abundance: .; CDR3aa: CASSTQGYEQYF; CDR3nt: TGTGCCAGCAGCACCCAGGGCTACGAGCAGTACTTC